This TCR beta chain is drawn from a study of T cell responses to AZD1222 COVID-19 vaccine. Study details: Second-dose timings of about 4 or about 12 weeks were pooled. Study-level results: The CD4 TCRs associated with vaccination extended across spike and predominated at 160-218 and 743-854. Donors in the cohort were predominantly white British and more often female, and clonal diversity was possibly underestimated. Sampling captured repertoires only after the peak T cell response.

Sequenced by immunoSEQ multiplex PCR; TCRdb stores in-frame clones only, minus some. Of 150,000 or so clones in the sample, more than 90% are singletons; the top ten hold more than 4.5%. Germline-derived CDR1 and CDR2 are LNHDA and SQIVND (reference sequence). This CDR3 comprises 15 residues. V lost 6 bases, J lost 5 bases, and 10 bases stayed unmatched. Note on this clone: Its antigen remains unknown.

The sequenced sample was peripheral blood, obtained on day 0 of AZD1222 vaccination. The source is an adult in good health. V and J are TRBV19 and TRBJ2-1; 7 bases line up with TRBD1. CDR3 amino acids: CASREIGQENNEQFF. CDR3 sequence (DNA): TGTGCCAGTAGAGAAATCGGACAGGAGAACAATGAGCAGTTCTTC.